This entry describes one T cell receptor (beta chain). Its target is not known. The record originates from a study of beta chain features in type 1 diabetes. Study-level findings and limits: Moderate yet significant TCRB CDR3 shortening was seen in Type 1 diabetes patients in all four CD4+ subsets. HLA effects on TCRB rearrangement stayed unresolved here.

Sequencing targeted expressed TCRB transcripts, as all isolated RNA had been reverse transcribed. Generated by immunoSEQ multiplex PCR, the TCRdb table keeps only in-frame clones and is missing some. Among around 650,000 clones listed, around 11% were seen once. CD45RO/CCR7/CD25/CD127/CD95/CD27 staining was used to isolate CD4+ naive, central memory, regulatory and stem cell-like memory cells by sorting. Without exception, sorted populations had purity beyond 95%. Sample: naive CD4+ T cells from blood. The receptor comes from a man aged 25-45 years with type 1 diabetes.

The CDR3 is CASSLAGTGIFGGYTF. The CDR3 DNA sequence: TGTGCCAGCAGCTTGGCAGGGACAGGGATTTTTGGTGGCTACACCTTC. This chain connects TRBV5-6 to TRBJ1-2; 9 nucleotides align to TRBD1. The CDR3 covers 16 residues. The germline V gene encodes CDR1 SGHDT and CDR2 YYEEEE. V shed 0 bases and J 7 bases; nucleotides not matched to a gene: 10.